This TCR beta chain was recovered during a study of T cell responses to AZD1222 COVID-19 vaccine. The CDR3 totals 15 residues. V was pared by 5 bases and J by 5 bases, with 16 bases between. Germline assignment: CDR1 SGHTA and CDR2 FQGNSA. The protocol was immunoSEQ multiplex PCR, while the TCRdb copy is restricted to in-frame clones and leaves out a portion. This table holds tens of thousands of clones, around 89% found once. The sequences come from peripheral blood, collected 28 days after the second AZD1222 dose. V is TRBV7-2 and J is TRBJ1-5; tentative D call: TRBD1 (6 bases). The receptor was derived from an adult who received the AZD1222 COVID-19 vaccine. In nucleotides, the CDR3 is TGTGCCAGCAGCCTTTTCGGACAGAAGGATCAGCCCCAGCATTTT. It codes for CASSLFGQKDQPQHF.